These 16 T cell receptor beta chains originate from one sample sequenced in a study of T cell responses to AZD1222 COVID-19 vaccine. Clones were read by immunoSEQ multiplex PCR, and TCRdb kept only the in-frame ones, dropping some. The data show 150,000 or so clones, 90% seen once. The input for sequencing was peripheral blood, taken on day 0 of AZD1222 vaccination. These receptors were collected from an adult in good health.

This rearrangement joins TRBV11-3 to TRBJ2-5, with TRBD1 matching over 11 bases. The CDR3 is 16 amino acids. V shed 3 bases, J shed 5 bases, and the junction held 8 bases outside the gene matches. The V gene's germline CDR1 is SGHNT and CDR2 YENEEA. CDR3 in amino acids: CASSLGTGGTYETQYF. The CDR3, as DNA: TGTGCCAGCAGCTTGGGGACAGGGGGTACGTACGAGACCCAGTACTTC.

This clone was seen only once. V is TRBV28 and J is TRBJ1-4; TRBD1 matches at 11 bases. Germline assignment: CDR1 MDHEN and CDR2 SYDVKM. The CDR3 has 15 residues. V was clipped by 6 bases and J by 10 bases; unmatched bases: 10. As DNA, the CDR3 is TGTGCCAGCAGGGGACAGGGGGTTAGGTTTGGAAAACTGTTTTTT. This gives the protein CASRGQGVRFGKLFF.

This chain uses TRBV28 with TRBJ2-6; weak D call: TRBD2 (6 bases). V lost 6 bases to trimming and J lost 1 base, with 13 bases between them. The CDR3 spans 16 residues. Looked up from germline, CDR1 is MDHEN and CDR2 is SYDVKM. CDR3 amino acids: CASSAGRNSGANVLTF. CDR3 nucleotides: TGTGCCAGCAGCGCGGGACGGAATTCTGGGGCCAACGTCCTGACTTTC.

The chain joins TRBV7-9 to TRBJ2-5; possible D gene TRBD2, 6 bases. This CDR3 is 13 amino acids long. V gave up 3 bases and J gave up 5 bases, with 10 bases separating them. Germline-derived CDR1 and CDR2 are SEHNR and FQNEAQ (reference sequence). The CDR3 sequence: CASSLGGEETQYF. CDR3 coding DNA: TGTGCCAGCAGCTTGGGGGGAGAGGAGACCCAGTACTTC.

The chain links TRBV7-2 to TRBJ1-1; D is unclear. This CDR3 spans 13 amino acids. Trimming took off 6 bases at V and 0 bases at J, with 8 bases between the two ends. Germline V CDR1 and CDR2: SGHTA, FQGNSA. DNA of the CDR3: TGTGCCAGCAGTTCCCAGGTGAACACTGAAGCTTTCTTT. Translated: CASSSQVNTEAFF.

The table lists this clone with a few counts. The chain employs TRBV19 and TRBJ2-1; 8 nucleotides line up with TRBD2. Germline values: CDR1 LNHDA, CDR2 SQIVND (reference sequence). The CDR3 is 14 amino acids. The V and J ends lost 7 bases and 9 bases, in that order; junction bases with no gene match: 11. The CDR3: CASKGTRAAAEQFF. The CDR3 DNA sequence: TGTGCCAGTAAAGGGACTAGGGCGGCTGCTGAGCAGTTCTTC.

The V gene is TRBV2, the J gene TRBJ2-7; D uncertain. CDR1 is SNHLY and CDR2 is FYNNEI in the germline V gene. The CDR3 contains 17 residues. Trimming took 1 base from V and 1 from J, leaving 17 bases between them. CDR3 region: CASSEGEEILGSYEQYF. The CDR3 DNA sequence: TGTGCCAGCAGTGAAGGGGAAGAGATACTGGGATCCTACGAGCAGTACTTC.

The V gene is TRBV14, the J gene TRBJ1-1; D is unresolved. The CDR3 totals 14 residues. Germline assignment: CDR1 SGHDN and CDR2 FVKESK. Trimming cost V 0 bases and J 5 bases, with 10 bases left between them. CDR3 DNA sequence: TGTGCCAGCAGCCAAGAGGGCAGTCCGACTGAAGCTTTCTTT. The encoded protein is CASSQEGSPTEAFF. Filled out from reference TRBV14 and TRBJ1-1, the complete variable domain reads EAGVTQFPSHSVIEKGQTVTLRCDPISGHDNLYWYRRVMGKEIKFLLHFVKESKQDESGMPNNRFLAERTGGTYSTLKVQPAELEDSGVYFCASSQEGSPTEAFFGQGTRLTVV.

This sequence joins TRBV19 and TRBJ2-7; D is possibly TRBD1 (6 bases). Germline V gene lookup returns CDR1 LNHDA and CDR2 SQIVND (reference sequence). The ends were cut back, 5 bases at V and 2 bases at J, with 13 bases in the middle. This CDR3 contains 14 residues. CDR3 nucleotides: TGTGCCAGTAGTTTCTCTCGGGACACCTACGAGCAGTACTTC. Protein sequence: CASSFSRDTYEQYF. The full variable domain, its missing parts supplied by reference TRBV19 and TRBJ2-7, is DGGITQSPKYLFRKEGQNVTLSCEQNLNHDAMYWYRQDPGQGLRLIYYSQIVNDFQKGDIAEGYSVSREKKESFPLTVTSAQKNPTAFYLCASSFSRDTYEQYFGPGTRLTVT.

The CDR3 sequence is CASSPGTVRSGANVLTF. CDR3 nucleotides: TGTGCCAGCAGCCCCGGGACAGTCCGCTCTGGGGCCAACGTCCTGACTTTC. The chain uses TRBV7-2 and TRBJ2-6; 7 bases match TRBD1. The junction had 7 bases not matched to a gene; V was cut back by 5 bases and J by 0 bases. CDR3 length equals 17 residues. Germline V gene sequence: CDR1 SGHTA, CDR2 FQGNSA.

In DNA form, the CDR3 reads TGTGCCAGTAGTATAGTTCACTCGCGACACTCCTACAATGAGCAGTTCTTC. Residues: CASSIVHSRHSYNEQFF. The chain joins TRBV19 to TRBJ2-1; D is unresolved. CDR1 and CDR2 from the germline V gene are LNHDA and SQIVND (reference sequence). CDR3 size: 17 residues. Trimming took 1 base from V and 0 from J, leaving 13 bases between them.

This clone appeared once. V usage is TRBV5-8 and J usage is TRBJ2-3; D is unclear. The CDR3 totals 14 residues. CDR1 is SGHTS and CDR2 is YDEGEE in the germline V gene. V was cut by 1 base and J by 6 bases, with 12 bases left in between. As DNA, the CDR3 is TGTGCCAGCAGCTTGTTCTCACTGAAGGATACGCAGTATTTT. Protein: CASSLFSLKDTQYF. The full variable domain, with the rest looked up from reference TRBV5-8 and TRBJ2-3, is EAGVTQSPTHLIKTRGQQATLRCSPISGHTSVYWYQQALGLGLQFLLWYDEGEERNRGNFPPRFSGRQFPNYSSELNVNALELEDSALYLCASSLFSLKDTQYFGPGTRLTVL.

A single count supports this clone. V and J are TRBV27 and TRBJ2-6; 10 bases are shared with TRBD1. V dropped 3 bases and J dropped 1; count of bases not matched to a gene: 3. The CDR3 is 17 amino acids. Looked up from germline, CDR1 is MNHEY and CDR2 is SMNVEV (reference sequence). This chain's CDR3 is CASSFRDRGSGANVLTF. The CDR3 DNA sequence: TGTGCCAGCAGTTTCCGGGACAGGGGATCTGGGGCCAACGTCCTGACTTTC.

The V and J genes are TRBV6-2 or TRBV6-3 and TRBJ1-6, with a tentative D call TRBD1 (5 bases). V lost 0 bases to trimming and J lost 10 bases, with 13 bases between them. Germline V lookup: CDR1 MNHEY, CDR2 SVGEGT. The CDR3 length is 15 residues. CDR3 sequence reads: CASSYSGRDRSPLHF. The CDR3 DNA reads as TGTGCCAGCAGTTACTCGGGCAGGGACCGGTCACCCCTCCACTTT.

V usage is TRBV5-8 and J usage is TRBJ1-5; 9 nucleotides match TRBD1. The CDR3 covers 15 residues. J was trimmed by 6 bases and V by 2 bases; bases with no gene match: 6. CDR1 SGHTS and CDR2 YDEGEE come from the germline V gene. CDR3 protein: CASSLGDRVVQPQHF. CDR3 in DNA: TGTGCCAGCAGCTTAGGGGACAGGGTCGTTCAGCCCCAGCATTTT.

The V and J genes are TRBV25-1 and TRBJ1-1, with D possibly being TRBD1 (5 bases). This CDR3 spans 14 amino acids. CDR1 MGHDK and CDR2 SYGVNS come from the germline V gene. V lost 1 base, J lost 5 bases, and 11 bases lay in between. CDR3 in DNA: TGTGCCAGCAGTGAATTCGGGGGAGGGACTGAAGCTTTCTTT. It is translated as CASSEFGGGTEAFF.